The clone carrying this T cell receptor beta chain has just a few counts. Its matching antigen is unknown. The data originate from a study of metastatic and nonmetastatic thyroid tumors. Study-wide context: Samples came from malignant and benign thyroid patients, and repertoires were compared across blood and tumor or nodule tissue.

Study findings and constraints: TCR beta diversity was reportedly significantly higher in malignant thyroid tumors than benign nodules, in blood and tumor.

All patients were untreated before thyroid surgery. Germline V gene data show CDR1 as LNHDA and CDR2 as SQIVND (reference sequence). The CDR3 runs to 13 residues. V lost 4 bases to trimming and J lost 1 base, with 7 bases between them. Per the original methods: A papillary thyroid cancer distant-metastasis classifier was built from CDR3 differences across clinicopathological groups. TCRdb reprocessed the PCR reads via MiXCR. The V and J calls were not made by the authors but by TCRdb's processing. The sample shows approximately 35,000 clones, 35% of them seen only once. The receptor's source is a female donor with papillary thyroid cancer or a benign thyroid nodule (not recorded which). Some clones in this sample may be carry-over from other donors' samples. The sequenced sample was tumor tissue. The chain has TRBV19 and TRBJ1-2; no definite D call. The CDR3 is CASSRQINYGYTF. The CDR3 region has the DNA TGTGCCAGTAGTAGGCAGATTAACTATGGCTACACCTTC.